This TCR beta chain derives from a study of blood T cell repertoires in COVID-19. The CDR3 loop spans 17 amino acids. Trimming took 7 bases from V and 0 from J, leaving 16 bases between them. The V gene's germline CDR1 is LNHDA and CDR2 SQIVND (reference sequence). This clone was seen a handful of times. TCRdb's table, derived via immunoSEQ multiplex PCR, lists solely in-frame clones and lacks some. The sample includes a few hundred thousand clones, 80% to 90% seen only once; the top ten take roughly 4.9%. This rearrangement joins TRBV19 to TRBJ2-6, with D possibly being TRBD1 (7 bases). The sequencing input was PBMCs or T cells enriched from blood (not recorded which). This receptor was obtained from a woman under 40 who had been exposed to COVID-19. This chain's CDR3 is CASTRDSLISGANVLTF. The CDR3, as DNA: TGTGCCAGTACGCGGGACAGCCTTATCTCTGGGGCCAACGTCCTGACTTTC.